This entry lists 15 T cell receptor beta chains sequenced from one sample in a study of blood T cells in healthy people across ages (dated by TCRdb to the mid-2010s). The library was made by 5' RACE. These reads were obtained on an Illumina HiSeq 2500. A second PCR of roughly 7 to 11 cycles was performed with a sample-barcoded 5' primer and a J-beta primer mix. In TCRdb, the public reads were trimmed at Q25 with fastp and aligned with MiXCR, with productive beta chains retained. Rows with one shared CDR3 protein collapse into an entry with the most common genes and DNA. Present in this sample are about 1.5 million distinct CDR3 sequences, about 45% of which were seen just once. Clones ranked in the top ten supply less than 5% of the sample. The sample consisted of blood. The source of these receptors is a woman younger than 30 in good health.

The chain employs TRBV9 and TRBJ2-1; a possible D gene is TRBD2 (5 bases). The V gene's germline CDR1 is SGDLS and CDR2 YYNGEE. With 0 bases removed from V and 15 bases from J, the gap between germline ends came to 13 bases. This CDR3 is 12 amino acids long. The CDR3 bases are TGTGCCAGCAGCGTAGCTGGGAGTTCTTTGTTCTTC. Its protein is CASSVAGSSLFF.

This clonotype was detected only a few times. Just one base apart from a much larger clone, this may be a read error. This chain links TRBV25-1 with TRBJ1-6; D is possibly TRBD1 (5 bases). The CDR3 is made up of 14 amino acids. V lost 4 bases to trimming and J lost 9 bases, with 13 bases between them. Germline V lookup: CDR1 MGHDK, CDR2 SYGVNS. Written as DNA, the CDR3 is TGTGCCAGCAGTGGAGTGGGGGAAGCTTCACCCCTCCACTTT. Residues: CASSGVGEASPLHF.

The chain links TRBV4-3 to TRBJ2-2, with 7 bases lining up with TRBD2. Germline loops: CDR1 LGHNA, CDR2 YSLEER. The CDR3 is 16 residues long. J lost 1 base, V lost 1 base, and 3 bases had no gene match. CDR3 DNA: TGCGCCAGCAGCCAAGGCCTAGCGGTGAACACCGGGGAGCTGTTTTTT. It translates to CASSQGLAVNTGELFF.

The gene calls are TRBV20-1 and TRBJ2-5, with TRBD2 as a possible D gene (5 bases). The CDR3 loop spans 14 amino acids. Germline CDR1 reads DFQATT; CDR2 reads SNEGSKA (reference sequence). Trimming removed 2 bases at V and 1 base at J, with 11 bases between. CDR3 sequence reads: CSARHGMTQETQYF. The CDR3 nucleotides read TGCAGTGCTAGACACGGGATGACCCAAGAGACCCAGTACTTC.

The chain has TRBV5-1 and TRBJ2-3; 9 nucleotides match TRBD1. The germline V gene encodes CDR1 SGHRS and CDR2 YFSETQ. This CDR3 comprises 17 residues. V was clipped by 0 bases and J by 4 bases; unmatched bases: 9. The CDR3, as DNA: TGCGCCAGCAGCTTGGATACTACAGGGGGCATTTCAGATACGCAGTATTTT. This translates into CASSLDTTGGISDTQYF.

This clonotype was seen a few times. This sequence joins TRBV7-2 and TRBJ2-7; D unclear. CDR3 length: 12 amino acids. Between the trimmed V and J ends, which lost 3 bases and 6 bases, there was a span of 9 bases. CDR1 and CDR2 from the germline V gene are SGHTA and FQGNSA. The CDR3 region has the DNA TGTGCCAGCAGCTTTGCGCCTAGCGAGCAGTACTTC. This codes for CASSFAPSEQYF.

This sequence joins TRBV25-1 and TRBJ2-2; possible D gene TRBD1, 6 bases. V was shortened by 11 bases and J by 4 bases, with 11 bases between the two germline ends. Germline V CDR1 and CDR2: MGHDK, SYGVNS. The length of the CDR3 is 12 residues. Written as DNA, the CDR3 is TGTGCCGGCACAGGGTTCACCGGGGAGCTGTTTTTT. Translation: CAGTGFTGELFF.

This rearrangement joins TRBV7-2 to TRBJ1-5; TRBD1 matches 7 bases. This CDR3 spans 15 amino acids. Germline-derived CDR1 and CDR2 are SGHTA and FQGNSA. V shed 4 bases, J shed 0 bases, and the junction held 3 bases outside the gene matches. CDR3 DNA sequence: TGTGCCAGCAGCTCGCAGGGGGATAGCAATCAGCCCCAGCATTTT. Translating it yields CASSSQGDSNQPQHF.

The chain combines TRBV7-9 with TRBJ2-5; 7 nucleotides line up with TRBD1. With the DNA end fitting TRBJ2-7 better, the J assignment may be wrong. Germline CDR1 reads SEHNR; CDR2 reads FQNEAQ (reference sequence). CDR3 size: 15 residues. CDR3 in amino acids: CASSLPRDSRHEQYF. CDR3 DNA: TGTGCCAGCAGCTTGCCCCGGGACAGCCGCCACGAGCAGTACTTC.

The rearrangement joins TRBV7-8 to TRBJ2-3, with D possibly being TRBD1 (5 bases). The CDR3 is 15 amino acids. V dropped 2 bases and J dropped 4 bases, with 13 bases sitting between them. Germline V gene sequence: CDR1 SGHVS, CDR2 FQNEAQ. CDR3 coding DNA: TGTGCCAGCAGCTTATCCGCCCTAGGGGCAGATACGCAGTATTTT. Its translation is CASSLSALGADTQYF.

V is TRBV27 and J is TRBJ1-3; 7 bases are a match to TRBD1. CDR1 is MNHEY, CDR2 SMNVEV, per germline (reference sequence). V gave up 5 bases and J gave up 2 bases; unmatched junction bases: 6. The CDR3 sequence is 15 residues long. The CDR3 nucleotides read TGTGCCAGCAGTCCAACAGGGGTGGCTGGAAACACCATATATTTT. Residues: CASSPTGVAGNTIYF.

V usage is TRBV10-3 and J usage is TRBJ2-3; D remains ambiguous. Germline CDR1 reads ENHRY; CDR2 reads SYGVKD. This CDR3 is 12 amino acids long. Trimming pared 5 bases from V and 7 bases from J, leaving 10 bases between. CDR3 loop: CAISKEEYTQYF. CDR3 nucleotide sequence: TGTGCCATCAGTAAAGAGGAGTATACGCAGTATTTT.

A few counts support this clonotype. V gene TRBV20-1 combines with J gene TRBJ1-2; D unresolved. The CDR3 contains 10 residues. CDR1 and CDR2 (germline): DFQATT, SNEGSKA (reference sequence). V gave up 3 bases and J gave up 8 bases, with 7 bases separating them. This CDR3 is CSARPLGYTF. The CDR3 coding sequence is TGCAGTGCTAGGCCCCTAGGCTACACCTTC.

A few counts support this clonotype. J is TRBJ2-1 and V is TRBV5-1; 8 bases are shared with TRBD2. Germline-derived CDR1 and CDR2 are SGHRS and YFSETQ. The CDR3 runs to 16 residues. V lost 1 base, J lost 0 bases, and 3 bases stayed unmatched. This chain's CDR3 is CASSLQAGVSYNEQFF. As DNA, the CDR3 is TGCGCCAGCAGCTTGCAAGCGGGGGTCTCCTACAATGAGCAGTTCTTC. Based on the CDR3 plus reference TRBV5-1 and TRBJ2-1, the full variable domain is KAGVTQTPRYLIKTRGQQVTLSCSPISGHRSVSWYQQTPGQGLQFLFEYFSETQRNKGNFPGRFSGRQFSNSRSEMNVSTLELGDSALYLCASSLQAGVSYNEQFFGPGTRLTVL.

The CDR3 here is CASSVGVFSGNTIYF. CDR3 DNA: TGTGCCAGCAGCGTGGGGGTCTTCTCTGGAAACACCATATATTTT. V and J are TRBV9 and TRBJ1-3; TRBD1 is a possible D gene (5 bases). Deletions cut 2 bases from V and 0 bases from J, with 9 bases between. CDR3 length: 15 amino acids. Germline assignment: CDR1 SGDLS and CDR2 YYNGEE.